The 23 T cell receptor beta chains listed next were all sequenced from one sample in a study of blood T cells in healthy people across ages. Together with a sample-barcoded 5' primer, a J-beta primer mix was included in a second PCR lasting about 6 to 11 cycles. TCRdb reprocessed the 5' RACE reads with MiXCR, giving one entry per CDR3 protein. Here the sample spans about 650,000 distinct CDR3 sequences, about 34% being singletons. The sample consisted of blood. The receptors stem from a woman aged 80 or older in good health.

The J gene is TRBJ1-3, the V gene TRBV28; 9 bases align to TRBD1. CDR1 and CDR2 from the germline V gene are MDHEN and SYDVKM. V lost 8 bases, J lost 4 bases, and 6 bases stayed unmatched. This CDR3 comprises 14 residues. The CDR3 region is CASGTGYNGNTIYF. As DNA, the CDR3 is TGTGCCAGCGGGACAGGGTATAACGGAAACACCATATATTTT.

This clonotype occurred many times. The chain couples TRBV7-2 to TRBJ2-5, with TRBD2 identical over 7 bases. Trimming removed 2 bases from V and 1 base from J; junction bases left unmatched: 4. The germline gives CDR1 SGHTA, CDR2 FQGNSA. The CDR3 is 15 residues long. This CDR3 reads CASSLYGEGQETQYF. Written as DNA, the CDR3 is TGTGCCAGCAGCTTATACGGGGAGGGCCAAGAGACCCAGTACTTC.

V is TRBV19 and J is TRBJ1-1, with D tentatively TRBD1 (6 bases). The CDR3 consists of 14 residues. Germline values: CDR1 LNHDA, CDR2 SQIVND (reference sequence). V lost 8 bases and J 0 bases, leaving 13 bases between the germline ends. This CDR3 reads CASDFGGLNTEAFF. CDR3 nucleotides: TGTGCCAGTGACTTCGGGGGCCTGAACACTGAAGCTTTCTTT.

This clonotype showed up just a few times. The chain combines TRBV5-1 with TRBJ1-6; maybe TRBD1 (6 bases). This CDR3 spans 15 amino acids. V gave up 0 bases and J gave up 7 bases, with 11 bases separating them. Germline V CDR1 and CDR2: SGHRS, YFSETQ. The CDR3 spells CASSLGQGWNSPLHF. DNA of the CDR3: TGCGCCAGCAGCTTGGGGCAGGGGTGGAATTCACCCCTCCACTTT.

This clonotype came up a few times. The chain has TRBV12-3 or TRBV12-4 and TRBJ1-2, with D uncertain. The CDR3 loop spans 15 amino acids. The V gene lost 6 bases and the J gene lost 4 bases, with 18 bases spanning the gap. Written as DNA, the CDR3 is TGTGCCAGCAGCCACTTATCCGCGACCGTCTATGGCTACACCTTC. Amino acid sequence: CASSHLSATVYGYTF.

For this clonotype: A much bigger clone sits one base away, suggesting this may be a read error. The gene calls are TRBV7-2 and TRBJ2-1; 8 nucleotides align to TRBD1. The length of the CDR3 is 15 residues. The germline gives CDR1 SGHTA, CDR2 FQGNSA. The CDR3 coding sequence is TGTGCCAACAGCGAGGACAGGGTAAATGTTCGGGAGCAGTTCTTC. It translates to CANSEDRVNVREQFF.

This clonotype has a count of ten or more. V usage is TRBV28 and J usage is TRBJ2-3; D call uncertain. The CDR3 spans 15 residues. Germline loops: CDR1 MDHEN, CDR2 SYDVKM. The germline V and J ends were trimmed by 5 bases and 0 bases, with 12 bases remaining between them. The CDR3 coding sequence is TGTGCCAGCAGTACAATTCAGCGCAGCACAGATACGCAGTATTTT. Translating it yields CASSTIQRSTDTQYF.

There are many counts of this clonotype. This chain joins TRBV12-3 or TRBV12-4 and TRBJ2-3; D not certain. This CDR3 contains 16 residues. V was shortened by 7 bases and J by 2 bases, with 19 bases between the two germline ends. CDR3 bases: TGTGCCAGCACCGTCCGCCGAGGAACCCTCACAGATACGCAGTATTTT. Its protein is CASTVRRGTLTDTQYF.

This clonotype was recorded many times. DNA of the CDR3: TGTGCCATCAGTGAAACATCGGGGGCAGGTAATGAGCAGTTCTTC. It codes for CAISETSGAGNEQFF. The chain couples TRBV10-3 to TRBJ2-1, with D tentatively TRBD1 or TRBD2 (6 bases each). V was pared by 3 bases and J by 7 bases, with 16 bases between. Germline CDR1 ENHRY, CDR2 SYGVKD. The CDR3 loop spans 15 amino acids.

This clonotype was seen more than once but under ten times. Possible read error: a much larger clone is one base away. The CDR3 region is CASSQEGPFQETQYF. CDR3 sequence (DNA): TGTGCCAGCAGCCAAGAGGGACCCTTTCAAGAGACCCAGTACTTC. This sequence joins TRBV12-3 or TRBV12-4 and TRBJ2-5, with D perhaps matching TRBD1 or TRBD2 (5 bases each). The V and J ends lost 6 bases and 2 bases respectively, with 16 bases between them. The CDR3 contains 15 residues.

Note on this clonotype: A read error may be the cause here, since a much bigger clone is one base away. This rearrangement joins TRBV4-3 to TRBJ1-4; a possible D gene is TRBD1 (5 bases). Germline V CDR1 and CDR2: LGHNA, YSLEER. The CDR3 totals 15 residues. The CDR3 coding sequence is TGCGCCAGCAGCGCTGGGGACGGAAATAATGAAAAACGGTTTTTT. Translating gives CASSAGDGNNEKRFF.

This clonotype was counted at least ten times. The rearrangement uses TRBV7-2 and TRBJ2-3; D uncertain. The CDR3 spans 14 residues. CDR1 is SGHTA, CDR2 FQGNSA, per germline. V was clipped by 5 bases and J by 2 bases, with 11 bases between them. The CDR3 region has the DNA TGTGCCAGCAGCCAAGCCGGGCCCACAGATACGCAGTATTTT. Translation: CASSQAGPTDTQYF.

This clonotype was picked up many times. This sequence joins TRBV20-1 and TRBJ1-1, with D uncertain. The V gene lost 2 bases and the J gene lost 4 bases, with 23 bases spanning the gap. Germline V gene data show CDR1 as DFQATT and CDR2 as SNEGSKA (reference sequence). The CDR3 is 17 amino acids. CDR3 nucleotide sequence: TGCAGTGCTAGACTACTTCGATTGATGAGGTCGAGCACTGAAGCTTTCTTT. Its protein is CSARLLRLMRSSTEAFF.

This clonotype showed up many times. The rearrangement uses TRBV28 and TRBJ2-1; 13 positions match TRBD2. V was pared by 5 bases and J by 5 bases, with 3 bases of the junction left unmatched. CDR1 MDHEN and CDR2 SYDVKM come from the germline V gene. The CDR3 has 15 residues. The CDR3 sequence is CASSGGLAGNNEQFF. The CDR3 nucleotides read TGTGCCAGCAGTGGGGGACTAGCGGGGAACAATGAGCAGTTCTTC.

A remark on this clonotype: A much larger clone lies one base from this, so it may be a read error. The V call is TRBV7-2, the J call TRBJ1-5, with D possibly being TRBD1 (5 bases). The germline gives CDR1 SGHTA, CDR2 FQGNSA. The CDR3 contains 15 residues. Between the trimmed V and J ends, which lost 5 bases and 5 bases, there was a span of 16 bases. CDR3 DNA: TGTGCCAGCAGCCAGGCGGGGGAAGGCCATCAGCCCCAGCATTTT. Amino acids: CASSQAGEGHQPQHF.

The chain has TRBV2 and TRBJ2-3; the D is unclear. V was trimmed by 6 bases and J by 2 bases, leaving 15 bases between them. Germline V gene lookup returns CDR1 SNHLY and CDR2 FYNNEI. CDR3 size: 15 residues. DNA for the CDR3: TGTGCCAGCAGCGCCACCTCGGCTCCCACAGATACGCAGTATTTT. Encoded protein: CASSATSAPTDTQYF.

Of note for this clonotype: One end of the junction is discordant with germline, which a read error may explain. This chain connects TRBV7-9 to TRBJ2-1; possibly TRBD2 for D (5 bases). The CDR3 totals 15 residues. The germline CDR1 and CDR2 sequences are SEHNR and FQNEAQ (reference sequence). This CDR3 reads CTSSSPGSFYNEQCF. The DNA of the CDR3 is TGTACCAGCAGCTCCCCGGGGAGTTTCTACAATGAGCAGTGCTTC.

This sequence joins TRBV20-1 and TRBJ2-1; D ambiguous. The CDR3 is 14 residues long. The germline gives CDR1 DFQATT, CDR2 SNEGSKA (reference sequence). Trimming took 3 bases from V and 5 from J, leaving 14 bases between them. CDR3: CSARAFDVNNEQFF. The CDR3 coding sequence is TGCAGTGCTAGGGCCTTCGACGTCAACAATGAGCAGTTCTTC.

This clonotype was seen ten or more times. The chain recombines TRBV20-1 with TRBJ2-3, with D unresolved. V dropped 2 bases and J dropped 4 bases, with 16 bases sitting between them. CDR1 and CDR2 (germline): DFQATT, SNEGSKA (reference sequence). The CDR3 runs to 15 residues. This chain's CDR3 is CSARMRPTPADTQYF. The CDR3 DNA sequence: TGCAGTGCTAGAATGAGGCCGACCCCCGCAGATACGCAGTATTTT.

The table lists this clonotype with many counts. This chain links TRBV7-2 with TRBJ1-2, with 10 bases identical to TRBD1. Trimming took 5 bases from V and 7 from J; bases not matched to a gene: 10. This CDR3 region has 15 residues. Germline V gene data show CDR1 as SGHTA and CDR2 as FQGNSA. CDR3 in DNA: TGTGCCAGCAGCGGAAGACAGGGGGCGCAGAGTGGCTACACCTTC. This codes for CASSGRQGAQSGYTF.

The chain couples TRBV6-6 to TRBJ1-2; a possible D gene is TRBD1 (6 bases). Trimming pared 0 bases from V and 9 bases from J, leaving 14 bases between. The germline gives CDR1 MNHNY, CDR2 SVGAGI (reference sequence). The CDR3 extends over 14 amino acids. CDR3 coding DNA: TGTGCCAGCAGTTACTCGGGTGTCGGGGGCAGCTACACCTTC. It is translated as CASSYSGVGGSYTF.

The chain uses TRBV12-3 or TRBV12-4 and TRBJ1-2; the D is unclear. The CDR3 has 13 amino acids. The V gene lost 2 bases and the J gene lost 4 bases, with 8 bases spanning the gap. DNA for the CDR3: TGTGCCAGCAGTTTACGAGCCATCTATGGCTACACCTTC. Amino acid sequence: CASSLRAIYGYTF.

This clonotype has ten or more counts. The chain links TRBV12-3 or TRBV12-4 to TRBJ1-1, with D uncertain. Trimming pared 1 base from V and 5 bases from J, leaving 8 bases between. This CDR3 has 13 residues. The CDR3 sequence: CASSLGVWTEAFF. CDR3 DNA sequence: TGTGCCAGCAGTTTAGGGGTATGGACTGAAGCTTTCTTT.